This T cell receptor (beta chain) comes out of a study of cytomegalovirus exposure and HLA in healthy donors. The V segment lost 2 bases and the J segment 6 bases; nucleotides outside the gene matches: 16. Germline CDR1 reads SGHDN; CDR2 reads FVKESK. CDR3 size: 17 residues. The PCR employed 60 Vbeta primers together with 13 Jbeta primers. The repertoire was sequenced with immunoSEQ multiplex PCR; TCRdb's copy has only in-frame clones and lacks some. The data hold nearly 110,000 clones, with approximately 84% observed a single time. The chain links TRBV14 to TRBJ2-7; 7 nucleotides line up with TRBD1. This receptor was taken from a man aged 25 to 40 in good health and CMV-seronegative. The sample comprised PBMCs. CDR3 nucleotides: TGTGCCAGCAGCCAACTGGGACAGACTGTTAGTGATTCCGAGCAGTACTTC. The encoded protein is CASSQLGQTVSDSEQYF.